A selection of T cell receptor beta chains follows, all from one sample in a study of spatial heterogeneity in lung cancer. TCRdb independently ran MiXCR on the 5' RACE reads; one entry per CDR3 protein. The table includes about 20,000 distinct CDR3 sequences, more than 8% detected once. The sample was PBMCs, taken at follow-up. Receptor source: a male donor with early-stage non-small cell lung cancer. CDR3s include the opening cysteine and the closing phenylalanine or tryptophan. Fields, in order: V gene, clone size, J gene, D gene, CDR3 DNA, CDR3 protein. D genes are given only for firm matches. Expanded clones get a size class; other rows say once, few or many, or leave the size out.

TRBV5-1	.	TRBJ2-7	.	TGCGCCAGCAGCTTGGGGTACGAGCAGTACTTC	CASSLGYEQYF
TRBV9	few	TRBJ1-3	.	TGTGCCAGCAGCCTTGACAGTTCGACTGGAAACACCATATATTTT	CASSLDSSTGNTIYF
TRBV28	.	TRBJ2-7	TRBD1	TGTGCCAGCAGGGAACAGGGGGCGCCCTACGAGCAGTACTTC	CASREQGAPYEQYF
TRBV7-9	many	TRBJ2-1	TRBD2	TGTGCCAGCAGCTTAGCTGCGCGGGAGGGACTCTCCTACAATGAGCAGTTCTTC	CASSLAAREGLSYNEQFF
TRBV29-1	many	TRBJ2-6	TRBD1	TGCAGCGTTAGAAAGGGACAGGGGGCAACGGGGGCCAACGTCCTGACTTTC	CSVRKGQGATGANVLTF
TRBV6-2/TRBV6-3	many	TRBJ2-5	.	TGTGCCAGCTCTCGCACCGCAGGGGAAGGGGCCGAGACCCAGTACTTC	CASSRTAGEGAETQYF
TRBV2	many	TRBJ2-2	.	TGTGCCAGCAAGAGGACAGAGGGCACCGGGGAGCTGTTTTTT	CASKRTEGTGELFF
TRBV4-2	many	TRBJ1-3	.	TGTGCCAGCAGCCAAGATGGTGGTGGAGGTTCTGGAAACACCATATATTTT	CASSQDGGGGSGNTIYF
TRBV2	many	TRBJ1-1	.	TGTGCCAGCATCGAGGCAGGGCCTGAAGCTTTCTTT	CASIEAGPEAFF
TRBV27	many	TRBJ2-3	TRBD2	TGTGCCAGCAGGGGACTAGCGGGGGGGAATACGCAGTATTTT	CASRGLAGGNTQYF
TRBV7-6	many	TRBJ2-2	.	TGTGCCAGCAGCCCAACAGTAAACACCGGGGAGCTGTTTTTT	CASSPTVNTGELFF
TRBV6-2/TRBV6-3	few	TRBJ2-7	TRBD2	TGTGCCAGCAGTCACCGGACTAGCGGGAGATACGAGCAGTACTTC	CASSHRTSGRYEQYF
TRBV29-1	few	TRBJ1-4	TRBD1	TGCAGCGTCGGAGGGGGCGGTGATGAAAAACTGTTTTTT	CSVGGGGDEKLFF
TRBV24-1	many	TRBJ1-2	.	TGTGCCACCAGTGATTTGAGGCACAGGGACTATGGCTACACCTTC	CATSDLRHRDYGYTF
TRBV20-1	many	TRBJ2-3	.	TGCAGTGCCCCAGGGGCACAGGGAATAGATACGCAGTATTTT	CSAPGAQGIDTQYF
TRBV7-2	few	TRBJ1-6	.	TGTGCCAGCAACACCCCGAGAGGGGTGGGGGAGGATTCACCCCTCCACTTT	CASNTPRGVGEDSPLHF
TRBV28	many	TRBJ2-3	.	TGTGCCAGCAGTTTATTTGGCGGGAGCACAGATACGCAGTATTTT	CASSLFGGSTDTQYF
TRBV11-2	few	TRBJ2-7	TRBD1	TGTGCCAGCAGCTCAAGAGAACAGGGGGCTTACTACGAGCAGTACTTC	CASSSREQGAYYEQYF
TRBV3-1	few	TRBJ2-3	TRBD2	TGTGCCAGCAGCCTCGGACTAGCGACCACAGATACGCAGTATTTT	CASSLGLATTDTQYF
TRBV7-8	.	TRBJ2-1	.	TGTGCCAGCAGCTTAACCCGAGTAGGGTCCTACAATGAGCAGTTCTTC	CASSLTRVGSYNEQFF
TRBV20-1	medium-sized	TRBJ2-5	TRBD2	TGCAGTGCCCTGGGGGGGACTAGCGGAGACCAAGAGACCCAGTACTTC	CSALGGTSGDQETQYF
TRBV11-2	many	TRBJ2-7	.	TGTGCCAGCAGCTTGACAGCCCTCACCTACGAGCAGTACTTC	CASSLTALTYEQYF
TRBV7-2	.	TRBJ2-7	TRBD2	TGTGCCAGCAGCCCTAGCGGGGGAGACTTTTACGAGCAGTACTTC	CASSPSGGDFYEQYF
TRBV3-1	few	TRBJ2-3	.	TGTGCCAGCAGCCAAGCGCAGGGGACCACAGATACGCAGTATTTT	CASSQAQGTTDTQYF
TRBV18	few	TRBJ1-2	.	TGTGCCAGCTCACGCTCAGGGAGGGAAATCTATGGCTACACCTTC	CASSRSGREIYGYTF
TRBV4-2	many	TRBJ2-4	TRBD2	TGTGCCAGCAGCCAACTTGGGACTAGCGGAGGGGGAAACATTCAGTACTTC	CASSQLGTSGGGNIQYF
TRBV6-5	many	TRBJ1-1	TRBD1	TGTGCCAGCAGTTTTCCCGGGACAGGGAGAGAAGCTTTCTTT	CASSFPGTGREAFF
TRBV5-4	.	TRBJ2-7	.	TGTGCCAGCAGCTTGAGCAGGGGTTCCTACGAGCAGTACTTC	CASSLSRGSYEQYF
TRBV20-1	.	TRBJ2-7	.	TGCAGTGCTAGAGATTTAGGGACCCCTAGCTACGAGCAGTACTTC	CSARDLGTPSYEQYF
TRBV20-1	.	TRBJ2-5	.	TGCAGTGCTAGTCCCCTGGGCAACCAAGAGACCCAGTACTTC	CSASPLGNQETQYF
TRBV27	many	TRBJ2-1	TRBD2	TGTGCCAGAACCTCCTCCGGGACTAGCGGGAGCATCACCTACAATGAGCAGTTCTTC	CARTSSGTSGSITYNEQFF
TRBV7-2	many	TRBJ2-1	TRBD2	TGTGCCAGCAGCTTAGTCGTTAGCGGGTATTACAATGAGCAGTTCTTC	CASSLVVSGYYNEQFF
TRBV7-9	many	TRBJ2-7	.	TGTGCCAGCAGCTTAGAGCGGGCCAGCTCCTACGAGCAGTACTTC	CASSLERASSYEQYF
TRBV30	few	TRBJ2-3	.	TGTGCCTGGTCAAGGCCCGGGGGCACAGATACGCAGTATTTT	CAWSRPGGTDTQYF
TRBV14	many	TRBJ1-2	TRBD1	TGTGCCAGCAGCCAAGATCCGACAGGGCGCGGCTACACCTTC	CASSQDPTGRGYTF
TRBV29-1	.	TRBJ2-7	TRBD2	TGCAGCGTTCGATCCGGGCTAGCGGGCTCCTACGAGCAGTACTTC	CSVRSGLAGSYEQYF
TRBV5-5	many	TRBJ2-7	.	TGTGCCAGCAGCTTGGGCTCCGCAGGGCGGTCCGAGCAGTACTTC	CASSLGSAGRSEQYF
TRBV24-1	many	TRBJ2-3	.	TGTGCCACCAGTGTGTGGGGCGAGGGCACAGATACGCAGTATTTT	CATSVWGEGTDTQYF
TRBV19	few	TRBJ2-7	TRBD2	TGTGCCACCTCCGGGACTAGCTTTCCCTACGAGCAGTACTTC	CATSGTSFPYEQYF
TRBV29-1	.	TRBJ2-3	.	TGCAGCGTTGAAGATCAGAGCGGATCCACAGATACGCAGTATTTT	CSVEDQSGSTDTQYF
TRBV7-2	few	TRBJ2-1	TRBD2	TGTGCCAGCAGCTTAGCGGGAGGGCGTTACAATGAGCAGTTCTTC	CASSLAGGRYNEQFF
TRBV2	many	TRBJ1-5	.	TGTGCCAGCAGGGTTGCTGCAGGGCCCCAGCCCCAGCATTTT	CASRVAAGPQPQHF
TRBV24-1	few	TRBJ2-1	TRBD2	TGTGCCACCAGTGACCCACGGGCAGGACTAGCCACTGATGAGCAGTTCTTC	CATSDPRAGLATDEQFF
TRBV5-1	many	TRBJ2-7	.	TGCGCCAGCAGCTTGATGCAGGGTAAGACCTACGAGCAGTACTTC	CASSLMQGKTYEQYF